This T cell receptor beta chain was profiled in a study of cytomegalovirus exposure and HLA in healthy donors. The PCR made use of 60 Vbeta and 13 Jbeta primers. This table comes from immunoSEQ multiplex PCR, and its TCRdb copy is limited to in-frame clones, with some not included. The sample shows 300,000 or so clones, roughly 81% of them seen only once. Trimming took 5 bases from V and 5 from J; bases not matched to a gene: 7. This CDR3 is built from 14 residues. Germline CDR1 and CDR2: SEHNR and FQNEAQ (reference sequence). The material sequenced was PBMCs. This sequence was found in a woman between 40 and 55 years old in good health and CMV-seropositive. The genes are TRBV7-9 and TRBJ2-7, with TRBD1 identical over 9 bases. The CDR3 region is CASSPGTGTHEQYF. CDR3 DNA: TGTGCCAGCAGCCCCGGGACAGGGACCCACGAGCAGTACTTC.